The sequence of this TCR beta chain was determined in a study of cytomegalovirus exposure and HLA in healthy donors. Broader study findings: Reports indicate that TCR beta sequences accurately predicted the HLA-A and HLA-B alleles of most subjects. The productive fraction for most TCR beta V segments was about 87% or about 30% in an earlier analysis.

About this clone: Its antigen is unknown.

This CDR3 has 15 amino acids. V was clipped by 5 bases and J by 3 bases; unmatched bases: 7. Germline loops: CDR1 MNHNS, CDR2 SASEGT. Everyone who donated was a healthy bone marrow donor. Primers: 60 Vbeta forward and 13 Jbeta reverse. Here immunoSEQ multiplex PCR was the method, and the copy in TCRdb shows in-frame clones only, minus some. This table holds around 150,000 clones, 70% to 80% found once. The gene calls are TRBV6-1 and TRBJ2-7; 10 bases fit TRBD1. Input material: PBMCs. The clonotype originates from a woman in her thirties or forties in good health and CMV-seronegative. CDR3 coding DNA: TGTGCCAGCAGTAGGGCCGGGACAGGGGACTACGAGCAGTACTTC. This gives the protein CASSRAGTGDYEQYF.